These 9 T cell receptor beta chains were sequenced from one sample in a study of technical replicates of blood from several donors. Assay used: immunoSEQ multiplex PCR; TCRdb lists only in-frame clones, some missing. The sample includes 84,000 or so clones, 95% to 98% of them seen just once. Specimen: T cells isolated from PBMCs. The receptors shown here come from a human donor in good health.

This chain joins TRBV2 and TRBJ2-3; D is uncertain. Germline values: CDR1 SNHLY, CDR2 FYNNEI. V lost 3 bases to trimming and J lost 1 base, with 5 bases between them. This CDR3 has 13 amino acids. The CDR3: CASSDRRTDTQYF. The DNA for the CDR3 is TGTGCCAGCAGTGATCGTCGCACAGATACGCAGTATTTT.

Here the CDR3 DNA reads TGTGCCAGCAGGAGACAGGGCCAAGAGACCCAGTACTTC. It specifies CASRRQGQETQYF. The J gene is TRBJ2-5, the V gene TRBV6-1, with 7 bases matching TRBD1. CDR1 MNHNS and CDR2 SASEGT come from the germline V gene. This CDR3 is built from 13 residues. V was pared by 6 bases and J by 1 base, with 2 bases of the junction left unmatched.

This clone was found once. The CDR3 reads CASTRGQGGTGELFF. The DNA for the CDR3 is TGTGCCAGCACGCGGGGGCAGGGCGGGACCGGGGAGCTGTTTTTT. The genes are TRBV28 and TRBJ2-2, with D possibly TRBD2 on 7 matching bases. Germline V lookup: CDR1 MDHEN, CDR2 SYDVKM. The CDR3 has 15 residues. V was clipped by 7 bases and J by 5 bases, with 17 bases between them.

The rearrangement uses TRBV9 and TRBJ2-5, with D possibly TRBD2 on 5 matching bases. CDR3 length: 15 amino acids. The V and J ends lost 1 base and 2 bases respectively, with 12 bases between them. Germline V gene sequence: CDR1 SGDLS, CDR2 YYNGEE. The CDR3: CASSVRSAAQETQYF. The CDR3 nucleotides read TGTGCCAGCAGCGTACGGTCAGCGGCACAAGAGACCCAGTACTTC.

This clone was seen just once. The rearrangement uses TRBV5-1 and TRBJ2-5; D may be TRBD2 (7 bases). The germline V and J ends were trimmed by 2 bases and 5 bases, with 16 bases remaining between them. There are 15 residues in the CDR3. Per germline, CDR1 SGHRS and CDR2 YFSETQ. CDR3 residues: CASSLTPGGRETQYF. In DNA, the CDR3 is TGCGCCAGCAGCTTAACCCCGGGGGGCCGGGAGACCCAGTACTTC.

The V call is TRBV4-1, the J call TRBJ2-3; 9 bases fit TRBD1. The CDR3 loop spans 15 amino acids. J lost 4 bases, V lost 4 bases, and 6 bases had no gene match. The V gene's germline CDR1 is MGHRA and CDR2 YSYEKL. The CDR3 nucleotides read TGCGCCAGCAGCCTCCCGGGACAGGGAGCAGATACGCAGTATTTT. Its protein product is CASSLPGQGADTQYF.

V gene TRBV10-1 combines with J gene TRBJ2-3; D not certain. Germline V gives CDR1 WNHNN, CDR2 SYGVQD (reference sequence). V lost 2 bases and J lost 5, with 5 bases in between. This CDR3 comprises 12 residues. CDR3 residues: CASSEAVDTQYF. Written as DNA, the CDR3 is TGCGCCAGCAGTGAGGCAGTAGATACGCAGTATTTT.

This chain connects TRBV7-7 to TRBJ2-6; 7 bases are a match to TRBD1. Germline V gene lookup returns CDR1 SSHAT and CDR2 FNYEAQ (reference sequence). The V and J ends lost 11 bases and 2 bases, in that order; junction bases with no gene match: 18. The CDR3 is 18 amino acids. This CDR3 reads CAVDSSGAGGAGANVLTF. The CDR3 DNA reads as TGTGCCGTAGATAGCTCCGGGGCAGGGGGTGCTGGGGCCAACGTCCTGACTTTC.

This sequence joins TRBV7-8 and TRBJ1-2; 8 nucleotides match TRBD1. Germline trimming cut 5 bases from V and 1 base from J; bases unmatched to any gene: 6. CDR3 length: 15 residues. Per germline, CDR1 SGHVS and CDR2 FQNEAQ. CDR3 coding DNA: TGTGCCAGCAGCGTGGGACAGGCCTATAACTATGGCTACACCTTC. This sequence encodes CASSVGQAYNYGYTF.